These 13 T cell receptor beta chains share one sample of origin, sequenced in a study of blood T cell repertoires in COVID-19. Produced via immunoSEQ multiplex PCR; TCRdb's table is partial and in-frame only. This table has a few hundred thousand clones, 80% to 90% appearing once. The sample comprised PBMCs or T cells enriched from blood (not recorded which). The receptors originated from a man aged 35-49 years who had recovered from COVID-19.

This chain connects TRBV11-2 to TRBJ2-2, with TRBD2 matching 7 bases. CDR1 is SGHAT and CDR2 is FQNNGV in the germline V gene. With 1 base clipped from V and 9 bases from J, the junction kept 5 bases outside the gene matches. The CDR3 has 14 residues. The CDR3 DNA reads as TGTGCCAGCAGCTTAGGGACTAGTCTCCGGGAGCTGTTTTTT. Translating it yields CASSLGTSLRELFF. Drawing the rest from reference TRBV11-2 and TRBJ2-2, the complete variable domain is EAGVAQSPRYKIIEKRQSVAFWCNPISGHATLYWYQQILGQGPKLLIQFQNNGVVDDSQLPKDRFSAERLKGVDSTLKIQPAKLEDSAVYLCASSLGTSLRELFFGEGSRLTVL.

This rearrangement joins TRBV6-5 to TRBJ1-4, with no clear D. With 5 bases removed from V and 0 bases from J, the gap between germline ends came to 10 bases. CDR3 length equals 15 residues. Germline V gene data show CDR1 as MNHEY and CDR2 as SVGAGI. CDR3 amino acids: CASSISVATNEKLFF. The DNA for the CDR3 is TGTGCCAGCAGTATCTCAGTTGCAACTAATGAAAAACTGTTTTTT.

J is TRBJ2-3 and V is TRBV2; TRBD2 agrees at 9 bases. This CDR3 has 15 residues. The germline CDR1 and CDR2 sequences are SNHLY and FYNNEI. Unmatched junction bases numbered 6, after V lost 3 bases and J lost 5 bases. DNA of the CDR3: TGTGCCAGCAGTGAGTGGCGGGAGGGTATAGATACGCAGTATTTT. Translated: CASSEWREGIDTQYF.

Concerning this clone: Germline is not matched at one junction end, which may reflect a read error. This chain connects TRBV3-1 (or the pseudogene TRBV3-2) to TRBJ2-7, with 11 positions matching TRBD2. Germline CDR1 LGHDT, CDR2 YNNKEL (reference sequence). CDR3 length equals 14 residues. The CDR3 is CASSQGFGGLAAYF. The CDR3 DNA follows: TGTGCCAGCAGCCAAGGGTTTGGGGGACTAGCGGCCTATTTC.

The chain has TRBV7-2 and TRBJ1-1, with D uncertain. Germline V gives CDR1 SGHTA, CDR2 FQGNSA. The ends were cut back, 4 bases at V and 3 bases at J, with 9 bases in the middle. This CDR3 region has 13 residues. The CDR3, as DNA: TGTGCCAGCAGCTCACAGAGGGACACTGAAGCTTTCTTT. It specifies CASSSQRDTEAFF. Full variable domain (remainder filled in from reference TRBV7-2 and TRBJ1-1): GAGVSQSPSNKVTEKGKDVELRCDPISGHTALYWYRQSLGQGLEFLIYFQGNSAPDKSGLPSDRFSAERTGGSVSTLTIQRTQQEDSAVYLCASSSQRDTEAFFGQGTRLTVV.

On this clone: At one boundary the junction diverges from the germline segment, which might be a read error. The V gene is TRBV2, the J gene TRBJ1-2; a weak D match, TRBD1 (5 bases). Germline CDR1 SNHLY, CDR2 FYNNEI. This CDR3 is built from 15 residues. CDR3 sequence: CAGRELPLFNYGYTF. CDR3 sequence (DNA): TGTGCCGGCAGGGAACTACCACTCTTTAACTATGGCTACACCTTC. Using reference TRBV2 and TRBJ1-2 for the parts outside the CDR3, the full variable domain is EPEVTQTPSHQVTQMGQEVILRCVPISNHLYFYWYRQILGQKVEFLVSFYNNEISEKSEIFDDQFSVERPDGSNFTLKIRSTKLEDSAMYFCAGRELPLFNYGYTFGSGTRLTVV.

The chain is built from TRBV3-1 (or the pseudogene TRBV3-2) and TRBJ2-1, with a tentative D call TRBD1 (5 bases). Trimming cost V 1 base and J 0 bases, with 10 bases left between them. Germline V gene lookup returns CDR1 LGHDT and CDR2 YNNKEL (reference sequence). The CDR3 runs to 16 residues. The chain's CDR3 is CASSQVGHVSYNEQFF. In nucleotides, the CDR3 is TGTGCCAGCAGCCAAGTGGGGCACGTCTCCTACAATGAGCAGTTCTTC.

This clone has a single count. This chain joins TRBV28 and TRBJ1-1, with D possibly matching TRBD1 (5 bases). The length of the CDR3 is 12 residues. The germline V gene encodes CDR1 MDHEN and CDR2 SYDVKM. The ends were cut back, 9 bases at V and 4 bases at J, with 12 bases in the middle. CDR3 in amino acids: CASDGGGTEAFF. The CDR3 DNA sequence: TGTGCCAGTGACGGGGGGGGCACTGAAGCTTTCTTT.

The rearrangement uses TRBV30 and TRBJ1-1, with D possibly being TRBD1 (6 bases). The CDR3 runs to 11 residues. CDR1 is GTSNPN and CDR2 is SVGIG in the germline V gene (reference sequence). The V gene lost 5 bases and the J gene lost 7 bases, with 11 bases spanning the gap. The CDR3 region is CAWDRSSEAFF. The CDR3 bases are TGTGCCTGGGACAGGAGCAGTGAAGCTTTCTTT.

The gene calls are TRBV6-2 or TRBV6-3 and TRBJ1-2, with a tentative D call TRBD1 (5 bases). Germline CDR1 is MNHEY and CDR2 is SVGEGT. The CDR3 extends over 14 amino acids. V lost 4 bases and J lost 4, with 13 bases in between. CDR3 residues: CASSFNRPGYGYTF. Written as DNA, the CDR3 is TGTGCCAGCAGTTTCAACAGGCCAGGCTATGGCTACACCTTC.

V usage is TRBV5-1 and J usage is TRBJ1-6, with D possibly TRBD1 on 6 matching bases. Per germline, CDR1 SGHRS and CDR2 YFSETQ. The CDR3 is 15 residues long. The V gene lost 5 bases and the J gene lost 4 bases, with 13 bases spanning the gap. CDR3 nucleotides: TGCGCCAGCAGTAAATCAGGACAGTATAATTCACCCCTCCACTTT. Translated: CASSKSGQYNSPLHF.

The J gene is TRBJ2-5, the V gene TRBV3-1 (or the pseudogene TRBV3-2); 10 bases match TRBD1. The CDR3 totals 19 residues. Germline CDR1 reads LGHDT; CDR2 reads YNNKEL (reference sequence). J lost 0 bases, V lost 3 bases, and 13 bases had no gene match. The DNA of the CDR3 is TGTGCCAGCAGCCACGGACAGGGGGTCAGGCGGGCGTACCAAGAGACCCAGTACTTC. It translates to CASSHGQGVRRAYQETQYF.

The gene calls are TRBV5-6 and TRBJ1-2, with TRBD1 as a possible D gene (6 bases). Germline V gene lookup returns CDR1 SGHDT and CDR2 YYEEEE. V was pared by 7 bases and J by 8 bases, with 18 bases between. The CDR3 has 13 amino acids. CDR3 sequence reads: CASLVQGLGGYTF. The CDR3 DNA reads as TGTGCCAGCCTAGTCCAGGGGCTGGGGGGCTACACCTTC.